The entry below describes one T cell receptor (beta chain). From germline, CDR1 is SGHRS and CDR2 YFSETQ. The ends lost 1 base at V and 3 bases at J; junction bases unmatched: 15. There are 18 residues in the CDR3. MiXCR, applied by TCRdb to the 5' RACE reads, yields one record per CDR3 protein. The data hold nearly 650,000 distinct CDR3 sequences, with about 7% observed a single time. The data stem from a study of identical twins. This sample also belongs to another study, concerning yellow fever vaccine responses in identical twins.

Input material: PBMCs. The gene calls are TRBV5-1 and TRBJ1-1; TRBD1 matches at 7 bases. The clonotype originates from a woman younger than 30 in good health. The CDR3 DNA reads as TGCGCCAGCAGCTTGTATTCCAGGGGGAGTAGTGGTCACACTGAAGCTTTCTTT. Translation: CASSLYSRGSSGHTEAFF.